Listed below are T cell receptor beta chains from one sample, sequenced in a study of T cell changes during pregnancy in multiple sclerosis. The assay was immunoSEQ multiplex PCR, and TCRdb's table has in-frame clones only and misses some. The repertoire holds 65,000 to 85,000 clones, around 90% seen once, with roughly 0.3% in the top ten. Sequenced here: CD4+ T cells from peripheral blood mononuclear cells, sampled after pregnancy. The origin of the receptors is a female donor with multiple sclerosis, enrolled in a pregnancy study. The CDR3 runs from the conserved cysteine through the conserved F or W. Fields, in order: CDR3 DNA, CDR3 protein, clone size, V gene, D gene, J gene. The D gene is left open where the match is weak. Rows give clone size only sometimes, using once, few, many, or a class for an expanded clone.

CDR3 DNA: TGTGCCAGCAGACAGCGGGGAGAAGAGACCCAGTACTTC; CDR3 protein: CASRQRGEETQYF; clone size: few; V gene: TRBV2; D gene: TRBD2; J gene: TRBJ2-5
CDR3 DNA: TGTGCCAGCAGTCTTCAGGGATACGAGCAGTACTTC; CDR3 protein: CASSLQGYEQYF; clone size: -; V gene: TRBV6-6; D gene: -; J gene: TRBJ2-7
CDR3 DNA: TGTGCCAGCAGCAGCCTGTGGCGGGAGTCCTACAATGAGCAGTTCTTC; CDR3 protein: CASSSLWRESYNEQFF; clone size: -; V gene: TRBV5-6; D gene: TRBD2; J gene: TRBJ2-1
CDR3 DNA: TGTGCCAGCAGTCGACTAGCGGGGGGCACAGATACGCAGTATTTT; CDR3 protein: CASSRLAGGTDTQYF; clone size: -; V gene: TRBV2; D gene: TRBD2; J gene: TRBJ2-3
CDR3 DNA: TGTGCCAGTAGTGCGGGACACTCCAACTATGGCTACACCTTC; CDR3 protein: CASSAGHSNYGYTF; clone size: -; V gene: TRBV6-1; D gene: -; J gene: TRBJ1-2
CDR3 DNA: TGTGCCAGCAGCCCCCACAGGGCCTCTGGGGCCAACGTCCTGACTTTC; CDR3 protein: CASSPHRASGANVLTF; clone size: -; V gene: TRBV5-8; D gene: -; J gene: TRBJ2-6
CDR3 DNA: TGCGCCAGCAGCCAATCACCCGGACAGGGGGCCCTTAGCACAGATACGCAGTATTTT; CDR3 protein: CASSQSPGQGALSTDTQYF; clone size: -; V gene: TRBV4-1; D gene: TRBD1; J gene: TRBJ2-3
CDR3 DNA: TGTGCCAGTAGTACATTCGATCGACAGGGAACCACAGATACGCAGTATTTT; CDR3 protein: CASSTFDRQGTTDTQYF; clone size: -; V gene: TRBV19; D gene: TRBD1; J gene: TRBJ2-3
CDR3 DNA: TGTGCCAGCAGTTATCATGAGGGACAACAAGGTCAGCCCCAGCATTTT; CDR3 protein: CASSYHEGQQGQPQHF; clone size: -; V gene: TRBV6-6; D gene: -; J gene: TRBJ1-5
CDR3 DNA: TGTGCCATCAGTGATGACAGGGGCGATGAAAAACTGTTTTTT; CDR3 protein: CAISDDRGDEKLFF; clone size: once; V gene: TRBV10-3; D gene: TRBD1; J gene: TRBJ1-4
CDR3 DNA: TGTGCCTGGAGTGTGGGGCTAGCGGGAGGTTTAAGTGAGCAGTTCTTC; CDR3 protein: CAWSVGLAGGLSEQFF; clone size: -; V gene: TRBV30; D gene: TRBD2; J gene: TRBJ2-1
CDR3 DNA: TGTGCCAGCAGCAGAAGCGGGATGGCTCCTGACGAGCAGTACTTC; CDR3 protein: CASSRSGMAPDEQYF; clone size: -; V gene: TRBV7-3; D gene: TRBD2; J gene: TRBJ2-7
CDR3 DNA: TGTGCCAGCAGTGAGGAGGATCTCACTGAAGCTTTCTTT; CDR3 protein: CASSEEDLTEAFF; clone size: -; V gene: TRBV2; D gene: -; J gene: TRBJ1-1
CDR3 DNA: TGTGCCAGTAGCGACAGGGCGAACACCGGGGAGCTGTTTTTT; CDR3 protein: CASSDRANTGELFF; clone size: -; V gene: TRBV19; D gene: TRBD1; J gene: TRBJ2-2
CDR3 DNA: TGTGCCAGCAGGCCTGGGTTTCCGGGGGCTGGGGCCAACGTCCTGACTTTC; CDR3 protein: CASRPGFPGAGANVLTF; clone size: once; V gene: TRBV5-8; D gene: -; J gene: TRBJ2-6
CDR3 DNA: TGTGCCAGCTCACCATCGCCGGCTAGCGGGAGTAAGGCTACGCAGTATTTT; CDR3 protein: CASSPSPASGSKATQYF; clone size: -; V gene: TRBV18; D gene: TRBD2; J gene: TRBJ2-3
CDR3 DNA: TGTGCCAGCAGTGGTCAGGGACTATATGGCTACACCTTC; CDR3 protein: CASSGQGLYGYTF; clone size: -; V gene: TRBV6-1; D gene: -; J gene: TRBJ1-2
CDR3 DNA: TGTGCCAGCAGCTTAAGAGGGGGTATCTATGGCTACACCTTC; CDR3 protein: CASSLRGGIYGYTF; clone size: -; V gene: TRBV13; D gene: -; J gene: TRBJ1-2
CDR3 DNA: TGTGCCAGCAGCCCAGGGCTAGCGGGAGGGAGATACAATGAGCAGTTCTTC; CDR3 protein: CASSPGLAGGRYNEQFF; clone size: once; V gene: TRBV9; D gene: TRBD2; J gene: TRBJ2-1
CDR3 DNA: TGTGCCAGCAGTCCCGGACAGGGTTTGTACTTC; CDR3 protein: CASSPGQGLYF; clone size: -; V gene: TRBV6-5; D gene: TRBD1; J gene: TRBJ2-4
CDR3 DNA: TGTGCCAGCAGTGCGAAACACAGGGGTCAAGAGACCCAGTACTTC; CDR3 protein: CASSAKHRGQETQYF; clone size: -; V gene: TRBV2; D gene: TRBD1; J gene: TRBJ2-5
CDR3 DNA: TGTGCCAGCAATGAGGGTAGGTGGGCCAACACTGAAGCTTTCTTT; CDR3 protein: CASNEGRWANTEAFF; clone size: once; V gene: TRBV28; D gene: -; J gene: TRBJ1-1
CDR3 DNA: TGTGCCACCAGCAGAGTACGGGAGGGTTCCTACGAGCAGTACTTC; CDR3 protein: CATSRVREGSYEQYF; clone size: once; V gene: TRBV15; D gene: TRBD2; J gene: TRBJ2-7
CDR3 DNA: TGTGCCAGCAGCGTAGTAGGTGAACAGGGGGAAAAACTGTTTTTT; CDR3 protein: CASSVVGEQGEKLFF; clone size: -; V gene: TRBV9; D gene: TRBD1; J gene: TRBJ1-4
CDR3 DNA: TGTGCCAGCAGCTTAGTTGGGACAGGGTCGGCTGAAGCTTTCTTT; CDR3 protein: CASSLVGTGSAEAFF; clone size: -; V gene: TRBV11-2; D gene: TRBD1; J gene: TRBJ1-1
CDR3 DNA: TGTGCCAGCTCACCCGACCTAGCGGGTACAGATACGCAGTATTTT; CDR3 protein: CASSPDLAGTDTQYF; clone size: -; V gene: TRBV18; D gene: TRBD2; J gene: TRBJ2-3
CDR3 DNA: TGTGCCAGCAGCCAGTTCAGCGCCAGCACAGATACGCAGTATTTT; CDR3 protein: CASSQFSASTDTQYF; clone size: -; V gene: TRBV14; D gene: -; J gene: TRBJ2-3
CDR3 DNA: TGTGCCAGCAGGGGGGGTCGAGGAGCAGATACGCAGTATTTT; CDR3 protein: CASRGGRGADTQYF; clone size: -; V gene: TRBV6-5; D gene: -; J gene: TRBJ2-3
CDR3 DNA: TGTGCCATCAGTGAGAATTCCGGGACAGGGGGCCTCAACACTGAAGCTTTCTTT; CDR3 protein: CAISENSGTGGLNTEAFF; clone size: -; V gene: TRBV10-3; D gene: TRBD1; J gene: TRBJ1-1
CDR3 DNA: TGTGCCAGCAGTGTAGAAGCGGGGAACTACAATGAGCAGTTCTTC; CDR3 protein: CASSVEAGNYNEQFF; clone size: -; V gene: TRBV6-4; D gene: TRBD2; J gene: TRBJ2-1
CDR3 DNA: TGTGCCAGCAGCTTGGCTGGGACTGGAGAGACCCAGTACTTC; CDR3 protein: CASSLAGTGETQYF; clone size: -; V gene: TRBV5-6; D gene: -; J gene: TRBJ2-5
CDR3 DNA: TGCGCCAGCAGAGCCGAGTTAAACACAGATACGCAGTATTTT; CDR3 protein: CASRAELNTDTQYF; clone size: -; V gene: TRBV5-1; D gene: -; J gene: TRBJ2-3
CDR3 DNA: TGTGCCAGCAGCCCCCCAGGACAGGCAAATGAAAAACTGTTTTTT; CDR3 protein: CASSPPGQANEKLFF; clone size: few; V gene: TRBV2; D gene: TRBD1; J gene: TRBJ1-4
CDR3 DNA: TGCGCCAGCAGCCTCGGGACAGTGCTGCTTGAAAAACTGTTTTTT; CDR3 protein: CASSLGTVLLEKLFF; clone size: -; V gene: TRBV5-1; D gene: TRBD1; J gene: TRBJ1-4
CDR3 DNA: TGTGCCAGCAGCCGGGGTGGGGGGTACCAAGAGACCCAGTACTTC; CDR3 protein: CASSRGGGYQETQYF; clone size: -; V gene: TRBV11-3; D gene: -; J gene: TRBJ2-5
CDR3 DNA: TGTGCCAGCTCACGGAACTGGACACCTCTTACAGATACGCAGTATTTT; CDR3 protein: CASSRNWTPLTDTQYF; clone size: -; V gene: TRBV18; D gene: -; J gene: TRBJ2-3
CDR3 DNA: TGTGCCATCAGTGTAGGAAATAGCGGGAGCGGAGAGACCCAGTACTTC; CDR3 protein: CAISVGNSGSGETQYF; clone size: -; V gene: TRBV10-3; D gene: TRBD2; J gene: TRBJ2-5
CDR3 DNA: TGTGCCAGCAGCCAGACAGGGCCTAGGGAGACCCAGTACTTC; CDR3 protein: CASSQTGPRETQYF; clone size: -; V gene: TRBV7-3; D gene: TRBD1; J gene: TRBJ2-5
CDR3 DNA: TGTGCCAGCAGCTTAGCAGCCGGGTCTGGAAACACCATATATTTT; CDR3 protein: CASSLAAGSGNTIYF; clone size: -; V gene: TRBV7-2; D gene: -; J gene: TRBJ1-3
CDR3 DNA: TGTGCCAGCAGCTTAGCGGCTAGCAACACCGGGGAGCTGTTTTTT; CDR3 protein: CASSLAASNTGELFF; clone size: -; V gene: TRBV7-9; D gene: -; J gene: TRBJ2-2
CDR3 DNA: TGTGCCAGCAGCTTGGACAGGGGGAACACCGGGGAGCTGTTTTTT; CDR3 protein: CASSLDRGNTGELFF; clone size: -; V gene: TRBV5-4; D gene: TRBD1; J gene: TRBJ2-2
CDR3 DNA: TGTGCTAGTGGTTTAGGGGTTGAAGAGACCCAGTACTTC; CDR3 protein: CASGLGVEETQYF; clone size: -; V gene: TRBV12-5; D gene: -; J gene: TRBJ2-5
CDR3 DNA: TGTGCCAGCAGTTTATTCGTAGTGAACACTGAAGCTTTCTTT; CDR3 protein: CASSLFVVNTEAFF; clone size: -; V gene: TRBV28; D gene: -; J gene: TRBJ1-1
CDR3 DNA: TGCAGCGTTGCTGTGGCGGTCACTGAAGCTTTCTTT; CDR3 protein: CSVAVAVTEAFF; clone size: -; V gene: TRBV29-1; D gene: -; J gene: TRBJ1-1
CDR3 DNA: TGTGCCAGTAGTATGGCCGGGACTGAGGCAGATACGCAGTATTTT; CDR3 protein: CASSMAGTEADTQYF; clone size: -; V gene: TRBV19; D gene: -; J gene: TRBJ2-3
CDR3 DNA: TGTGCCATCAAAGCGGGCCGGAACTATGGCTACACCTTC; CDR3 protein: CAIKAGRNYGYTF; clone size: -; V gene: TRBV6-5; D gene: -; J gene: TRBJ1-2
CDR3 DNA: TGTGCCAGTAGTCCAGGTTCAGGGGGCCTGAATCAGCCCCAGCATTTT; CDR3 protein: CASSPGSGGLNQPQHF; clone size: -; V gene: TRBV19; D gene: TRBD1; J gene: TRBJ1-5
CDR3 DNA: TGCGCCAGCAGCTTGGCCGTGCGGGGGGGCCCCCAAGAGACCCAGTACTTC; CDR3 protein: CASSLAVRGGPQETQYF; clone size: -; V gene: TRBV5-1; D gene: TRBD2; J gene: TRBJ2-5
CDR3 DNA: TGTGCCAGTAGTATGGGACAGGGGGCAGGGTACACTGAAGCTTTCTTT; CDR3 protein: CASSMGQGAGYTEAFF; clone size: -; V gene: TRBV19; D gene: TRBD1; J gene: TRBJ1-1
CDR3 DNA: TGTGCCAGCAGCAGCCGGACTGCATCTCTAGGGGAGACCCAGTACTTC; CDR3 protein: CASSSRTASLGETQYF; clone size: once; V gene: TRBV11-3; D gene: -; J gene: TRBJ2-5
CDR3 DNA: TGTGCCAGCAGACGGGACAGGGTGACCCAGCCCCAGCATTTT; CDR3 protein: CASRRDRVTQPQHF; clone size: -; V gene: TRBV28; D gene: TRBD1; J gene: TRBJ1-5
CDR3 DNA: TGTGCCAGCAGCTTGGGTGACAGGGCGAACACTGAAGCTTTCTTT; CDR3 protein: CASSLGDRANTEAFF; clone size: -; V gene: TRBV5-4; D gene: TRBD1; J gene: TRBJ1-1
CDR3 DNA: TGCGCCAGCAGCCAAGCGGCGACAGGGACAGAGACCCAGTACTTC; CDR3 protein: CASSQAATGTETQYF; clone size: -; V gene: TRBV4-1; D gene: TRBD1; J gene: TRBJ2-5